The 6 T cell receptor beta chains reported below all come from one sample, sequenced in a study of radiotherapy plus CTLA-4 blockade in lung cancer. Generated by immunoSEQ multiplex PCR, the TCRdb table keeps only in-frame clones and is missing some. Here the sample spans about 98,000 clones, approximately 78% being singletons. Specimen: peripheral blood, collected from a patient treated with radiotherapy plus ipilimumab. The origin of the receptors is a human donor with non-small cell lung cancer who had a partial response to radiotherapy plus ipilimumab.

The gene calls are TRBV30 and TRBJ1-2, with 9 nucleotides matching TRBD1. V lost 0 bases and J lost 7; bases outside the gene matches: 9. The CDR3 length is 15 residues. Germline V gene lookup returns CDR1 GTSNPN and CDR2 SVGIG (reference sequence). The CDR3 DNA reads TGTGCCTGGAGTGTGGTGGGACAGGGAGTGAGTGGCTACACCTTC. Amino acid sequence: CAWSVVGQGVSGYTF. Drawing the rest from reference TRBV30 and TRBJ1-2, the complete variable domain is SQTIHQWPATLVQPVGSPLSLECTVEGTSNPNLYWYRQAAGRGLQLLFYSVGIGQISSEVPQNLSASRPQDRQFILSSKKLLLSDSGFYLCAWSVVGQGVSGYTFGSGTRLTVV.

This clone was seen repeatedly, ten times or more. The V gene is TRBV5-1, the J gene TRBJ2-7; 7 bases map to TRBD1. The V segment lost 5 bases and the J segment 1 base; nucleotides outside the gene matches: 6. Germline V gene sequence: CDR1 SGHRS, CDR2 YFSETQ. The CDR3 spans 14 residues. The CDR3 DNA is TGCGCCAGCAGGCCGGGACAGTCGTCCTACGAGCAGTACTTC. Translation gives CASRPGQSSYEQYF. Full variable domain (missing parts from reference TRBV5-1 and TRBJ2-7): KAGVTQTPRYLIKTRGQQVTLSCSPISGHRSVSWYQQTPGQGLQFLFEYFSETQRNKGNFPGRFSGRQFSNSRSEMNVSTLELGDSALYLCASRPGQSSYEQYFGPGTRLTVT.

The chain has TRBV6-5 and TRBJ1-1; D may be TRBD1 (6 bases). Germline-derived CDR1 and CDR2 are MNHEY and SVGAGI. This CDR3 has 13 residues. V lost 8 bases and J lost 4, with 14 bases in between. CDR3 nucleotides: TGTGCCAGCTGGGCGTTCAGGGGCACTGAAGCTTTCTTT. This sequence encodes CASWAFRGTEAFF.

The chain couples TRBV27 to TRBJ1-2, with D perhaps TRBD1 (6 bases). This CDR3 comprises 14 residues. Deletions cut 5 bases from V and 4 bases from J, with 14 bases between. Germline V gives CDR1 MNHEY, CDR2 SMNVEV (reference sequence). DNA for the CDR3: TGTGCCAGCAGTCGGGGGAGGGGGGCCTATGGCTACACCTTC. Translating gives CASSRGRGAYGYTF.

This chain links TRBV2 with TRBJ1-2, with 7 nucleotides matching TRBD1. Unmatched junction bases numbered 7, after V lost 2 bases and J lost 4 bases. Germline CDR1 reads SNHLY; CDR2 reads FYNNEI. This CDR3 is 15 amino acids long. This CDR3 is CASSEQDRLLYGYTF. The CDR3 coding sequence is TGTGCCAGCAGTGAACAGGACAGGCTCCTCTATGGCTACACCTTC.

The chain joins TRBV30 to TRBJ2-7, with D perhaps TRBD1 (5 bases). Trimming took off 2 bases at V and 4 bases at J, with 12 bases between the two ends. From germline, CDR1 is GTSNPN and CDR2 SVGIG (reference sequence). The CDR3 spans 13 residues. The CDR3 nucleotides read TGTGCCTGGAGTCAGGGCTTAAAATACGAGCAGTACTTC. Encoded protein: CAWSQGLKYEQYF.